Below are 3 T cell receptor beta chains sequenced from a single sample in a study of shared clonotypes between healthy human individuals. Libraries were prepared by immunoSEQ multiplex PCR; TCRdb keeps only in-frame clonotypes and omits some of them. The data show 2 million to 2.5 million clones, around 95% seen once. The source material was naive CD4+ T cells sorted from blood. Specified subset: CD45RA+ positively selected. These receptors originate from a man younger than 35 in good health.

CDR3 residues: CASSVGRDRPVYEQYF. CDR3 nucleotides: TGTGCCAGCAGCGTAGGGAGGGACAGGCCCGTCTACGAGCAGTACTTC. The chain is built from TRBV9 and TRBJ2-7; 8 bases are a match to TRBD1. Germline assignment: CDR1 SGDLS and CDR2 YYNGEE. The V gene end was trimmed by 0 bases and the J gene end by 3 bases; junction bases not matched to a gene: 8. There are 16 residues in the CDR3.

CDR3 residues: CAINSGGSSEQFF. CDR3 bases: TGTGCCATCAACAGCGGGGGCTCGAGTGAGCAGTTCTTC. The chain uses TRBV10-3 and TRBJ2-1, with 8 bases identical to TRBD2. Germline V gene sequence: CDR1 ENHRY, CDR2 SYGVKD. The CDR3 totals 13 residues. The V gene end was trimmed by 7 bases and the J gene end by 9 bases; junction bases not matched to a gene: 8.

The table lists this clone with a count of one. V is TRBV30 and J is TRBJ2-1; 7 bases are a match to TRBD2. The CDR3 loop spans 16 amino acids. The trim removed 1 base at V and 0 bases at J, leaving 6 bases unmatched. Per germline, CDR1 GTSNPN and CDR2 SVGIG (reference sequence). In DNA form, the CDR3 reads TGTGCCTGGAGTGCCGGGACTACCTTCTCCTACAATGAGCAGTTCTTC. The encoded protein is CAWSAGTTFSYNEQFF.